This TCR beta chain was found in a study of T-cell reconstitution after alpha-beta-depleted transplantation in children. Findings and caveats of the study: T cells produced anew were the main source of T-cell counts and diversity one year after transplant. The origin of alpha-beta T cells about two months after transplant was reportedly several hundred expanded graft clones. After transplant, high TCRbeta diversity at day 60 in some patients arose from surviving recipient T cells and thymic progenitors.

Unique molecular identifiers featured in how the TCRbeta library was prepared. One entry per CDR3 protein results from TCRdb running MiXCR on the PCR reads. The sample has about 610,000 distinct CDR3 sequences; roughly a quarter are singletons. V lost 7 bases to trimming and J lost 4 bases; unmatched junction nucleotides: 17. Germline CDR1 reads DFQATT; CDR2 reads SNEGSKA (reference sequence). The CDR3 covers 17 residues. This clonotype showed up just a few times. Its specificity is unknown. This material consisted of PBMCs, taken before TCRalphabeta/CD19-depleted stem cell transplant. V is TRBV20-1 and J is TRBJ2-3; TRBD2 agrees at 10 bases. The source is a boy under two years old with Wiskott-Aldrich syndrome, due to receive a stem cell transplant. The chain's CDR3 is CSVSGRAESERPDTQYF. CDR3 coding DNA: TGCAGTGTCAGCGGGAGGGCCGAAAGTGAGAGACCAGATACGCAGTATTTT.